The 27 T cell receptor beta chains given below trace back to one sample, sequenced in a study of shared clonotypes between healthy human individuals. TCRdb keeps only in-frame clones here, not all; method: immunoSEQ multiplex PCR. Altogether about 1.5 million clones are present, roughly 98% being singletons, with the ten largest covering roughly 0.42%. Sequenced: naive CD4+ T cells sorted from blood. This sample's subset: CD45RA+ positively selected. The receptors were gathered from a man aged 25-45 years in good health.

The V and J genes are TRBV11-2 and TRBJ2-2; D might be TRBD1 or TRBD2, each matching 5 bases. CDR3 length: 15 residues. V was clipped by 0 bases and J by 4 bases, with 9 bases between them. Germline V gives CDR1 SGHAT, CDR2 FQNNGV. The CDR3 spells CASSLEGTITGELFF. The CDR3 nucleotides are TGTGCCAGCAGCTTAGAAGGGACCATCACCGGGGAGCTGTTTTTT.

The CDR3 here is CASRIQRSYEQYF. CDR3 coding DNA: TGTGCCAGCAGAATTCAGAGGTCCTACGAGCAGTACTTC. This chain uses TRBV28 with TRBJ2-7; D gene uncertain. Trimming removed 6 bases from V and 1 base from J, with 10 bases in between. This CDR3 is built from 13 residues. CDR1 is MDHEN, CDR2 SYDVKM, per germline.

The DNA for the CDR3 is TGCAGCGTTCTGGAGTCCTACGAGCAGTACTTC. It yields the protein CSVLESYEQYF. The chain recombines TRBV29-1 with TRBJ2-7; D unresolved. CDR1 is SQVTM and CDR2 is ANQGSEA in the germline V gene. V was shortened by 5 bases and J by 1 base, with 6 bases between the two germline ends. CDR3 length: 11 residues.

This sequence joins TRBV2 and TRBJ2-4, with D perhaps matching TRBD1 (6 bases). Trimming stripped 7 bases from V and 0 bases from J, with 16 bases between. In germline, CDR1 is SNHLY, CDR2 FYNNEI. The CDR3 is 16 amino acids. The CDR3 nucleotides are TGTGCCAGCATCCTACAAGCACAGGGAGCCAAAAACATTCAGTACTTC. This translates into CASILQAQGAKNIQYF.

J is TRBJ2-7 and V is TRBV6-1; TRBD2 is a possible D gene (6 bases). The V gene's germline CDR1 is MNHNS and CDR2 SASEGT. Between the trimmed V and J ends, which lost 8 bases and 6 bases, there was a span of 17 bases. This CDR3 has 13 amino acids. The CDR3 sequence: CASLWAGMVEQYF. DNA for the CDR3: TGTGCCAGCCTCTGGGCGGGGATGGTCGAGCAGTACTTC.

As for this clone: The sample holds other DNA sequences that translate to the same CDR3. The chain has TRBV29-1 and TRBJ1-1; D call uncertain. The germline CDR1 and CDR2 sequences are SQVTM and ANQGSEA. The CDR3 sequence is 10 residues long. The germline V and J ends were trimmed by 7 bases and 1 base, with 4 bases remaining between them. CDR3 in DNA: TGCAGCGCCGGGAACACTGAAGCTTTCTTT. It specifies CSAGNTEAFF.

The V and J genes are TRBV4-1 and TRBJ2-5; 8 bases fit TRBD2. The CDR3 is 14 residues long. V dropped 4 bases and J dropped 5; count of bases not matched to a gene: 6. CDR1 is MGHRA and CDR2 is YSYEKL in the germline V gene. This chain's CDR3 is CASSLRTSRETQYF. The DNA for the CDR3 is TGCGCCAGCAGCCTGAGGACTAGCAGGGAGACCCAGTACTTC.

This clone came up once. The CDR3 DNA is TGTGCCAGCAGCCCGGCCTCCAGGGGGCAGAAAGAGACCCAGTACTTC. It specifies CASSPASRGQKETQYF. The chain recombines TRBV7-9 with TRBJ2-5; 8 bases match TRBD1. The V gene end was trimmed by 5 bases and the J gene end by 3 bases; junction bases not matched to a gene: 11. The CDR3 spans 16 residues. CDR1 and CDR2 from the germline V gene are SEHNR and FQNEAQ (reference sequence).

V and J are TRBV9 and TRBJ2-2; tentative D call: TRBD2 (6 bases). The CDR3 covers 16 residues. Germline assignment: CDR1 SGDLS and CDR2 YYNGEE. V was clipped by 0 bases and J by 2 bases, with 11 bases between them. CDR3 nucleotides: TGTGCCAGCAGCGTAGCGGCGGGAACTAACACCGGGGAGCTGTTTTTT. It specifies CASSVAAGTNTGELFF.

This chain joins TRBV28 and TRBJ2-5, with no clear D. The CDR3 loop spans 13 amino acids. The germline V gene encodes CDR1 MDHEN and CDR2 SYDVKM. V was pared by 6 bases and J by 2 bases, with 10 bases between. Here the CDR3 reads CASRGSTQETQYF. The CDR3 bases are TGTGCCAGCAGGGGCTCTACTCAAGAGACCCAGTACTTC.

The CDR3, as DNA: TGCAGCGTTGTTCTCGGGTACGAGCAGTACTTC. This translates into CSVVLGYEQYF. V is TRBV29-1 and J is TRBJ2-7; no definite D call. V was cut by 4 bases and J by 4 bases, with 8 bases left in between. Germline lookup yields CDR1 SQVTM and CDR2 ANQGSEA. This CDR3 is built from 11 residues.

This clone was detected once. This chain uses TRBV5-6 with TRBJ2-2, with TRBD1 as a possible D gene (6 bases). This CDR3 spans 16 amino acids. V lost 4 bases and J 0 bases, leaving 13 bases between the germline ends. Germline V gene data show CDR1 as SGHDT and CDR2 as YYEEEE. The CDR3 DNA follows: TGTGCCAGCAGCACGACAGGAATCGCGAACACCGGGGAGCTGTTTTTT. The encoded protein is CASSTTGIANTGELFF.

This chain joins TRBV11-2 and TRBJ2-2; D could derive from TRBD1 or TRBD2 (6 bases each). CDR3 length: 16 residues. V lost 3 bases to trimming and J lost 1 base, with 12 bases between them. In germline, CDR1 is SGHAT, CDR2 FQNNGV. Here the CDR3 reads CASSFYGGQNTGELFF. The DNA of the CDR3 is TGTGCCAGCAGCTTTTACGGGGGACAGAACACCGGGGAGCTGTTTTTT.

The DNA of the CDR3 is TGCGCCAGCAGCCAGGGACAGGGAGGAGCAACTAATGAAAAACTGTTTTTT. Its protein product is CASSQGQGGATNEKLFF. The V and J genes are TRBV5-1 and TRBJ1-4, with 9 nucleotides matching TRBD1. The CDR3 loop spans 17 amino acids. V lost 4 bases and J lost 0; bases outside the gene matches: 7. CDR1 and CDR2 (germline): SGHRS, YFSETQ. The entire variable domain, with the rest obtained from reference TRBV5-1 and TRBJ1-4, is as follows: KAGVTQTPRYLIKTRGQQVTLSCSPISGHRSVSWYQQTPGQGLQFLFEYFSETQRNKGNFPGRFSGRQFSNSRSEMNVSTLELGDSALYLCASSQGQGGATNEKLFFGSGTQLSVL.

The gene calls are TRBV28 and TRBJ1-2, with a weak D call TRBD1 (5 bases). Germline CDR1 is MDHEN and CDR2 is SYDVKM. V was shortened by 7 bases and J by 8 bases, with 20 bases between the two germline ends. This CDR3 region has 14 residues. CDR3 bases: TGTGCCAGCAACCGGGCCCTAGGGGAAGGGGGCTACACCTTC. This codes for CASNRALGEGGYTF.

This chain links TRBV4-1 with TRBJ2-2; D remains ambiguous. V was pared by 0 bases and J by 2 bases, with 1 base between. CDR3 length: 13 residues. Germline assignment: CDR1 MGHRA and CDR2 YSYEKL. This chain's CDR3 is CASSQENTGELFF. The CDR3 DNA follows: TGCGCCAGCAGCCAAGAAAACACCGGGGAGCTGTTTTTT.

V and J are TRBV29-1 and TRBJ1-1; D is undetermined. Trimming stripped 6 bases from V and 8 bases from J, with 13 bases between. The V gene's germline CDR1 is SQVTM and CDR2 ANQGSEA. The CDR3 has 11 residues. The CDR3 region has the DNA TGCAGCGTGGATTTTTTGGGGGAAGCTTTCTTT. Its protein product is CSVDFLGEAFF.

This clone was picked up one time. This chain uses TRBV6-1 with TRBJ1-1; D may be TRBD1 (5 bases). Trimming left V 6 bases short and J 0 bases short, with 11 bases between. CDR3 size: 14 residues. CDR1 is MNHNS, CDR2 SASEGT, per germline. The DNA for the CDR3 is TGTGCCAGCAGCCCGACAGTCATGAACACTGAAGCTTTCTTT. This sequence encodes CASSPTVMNTEAFF.

The chain recombines TRBV19 with TRBJ1-5; D is unclear. This CDR3 has 13 amino acids. Trimming took 4 bases from V and 7 from J, leaving 11 bases between them. Germline-derived CDR1 and CDR2 are LNHDA and SQIVND (reference sequence). The CDR3 protein is CASSNAQRQPQHF. As DNA, the CDR3 is TGTGCCAGTAGTAATGCGCAGCGACAGCCCCAGCATTTT.

The chain employs TRBV5-4 and TRBJ2-7; either TRBD1 or TRBD2 may fit D (5 bases each). The V and J ends lost 4 bases and 5 bases respectively, with 31 bases between them. The CDR3 runs to 19 residues. Per germline, CDR1 SGHNT and CDR2 YYREEE (reference sequence). For the CDR3, the DNA is TGTGCCAGCAGCCGAGGGCGCAGGGAGAGTATGAGGGTGTTCGACGAGCAGTACTTC. It codes for CASSRGRRESMRVFDEQYF.

This chain joins TRBV4-3 and TRBJ1-5; D is undetermined. The length of the CDR3 is 13 residues. Germline V CDR1 and CDR2: LGHNA, YSLEER. Trimming left V 3 bases short and J 4 bases short, with 7 bases between. In nucleotides, the CDR3 is TGCGCCAGCAGCCAGGAAGTTAATCAGCCCCAGCATTTT. It specifies CASSQEVNQPQHF.

V and J are TRBV7-3 and TRBJ2-7; 8 nucleotides match TRBD2. The CDR3 totals 17 residues. CDR1 SGHTA and CDR2 FQGTGA come from the germline V gene. V lost 5 bases and J lost 5; bases outside the gene matches: 17. DNA of the CDR3: TGTGCCAGCAGCGACAGACCGGGACTAGGGGCACCCCACGAGCAGTACTTC. Amino acids: CASSDRPGLGAPHEQYF.

The rearrangement uses TRBV5-8 and TRBJ2-7; D is uncertain. This CDR3 spans 11 amino acids. Germline V lookup: CDR1 SGHTS, CDR2 YDEGEE. Trimming shortened V by 7 bases and J by 0 bases, and 5 bases separated the two germline ends. CDR3 sequence (DNA): TGTGCCAGCGGCTCCTCCTACGAGCAGTACTTC. Its protein product is CASGSSYEQYF.

The chain joins TRBV2 to TRBJ2-7, with D possibly TRBD2 on 7 matching bases. With 7 bases removed from V and 10 bases from J, the gap between germline ends came to 20 bases. The germline gives CDR1 SNHLY, CDR2 FYNNEI. This CDR3 has 13 amino acids. The CDR3 reads CASIDRRTSEQYF. In DNA form, the CDR3 reads TGTGCCAGCATAGACAGGAGGACTAGTGAACAGTACTTC.

The CDR3 DNA is TGTGCCAGCAGCTTGTCAACCCCATCGGGGCCTGGCTACACCTTC. Translating it yields CASSLSTPSGPGYTF. The chain has TRBV5-4 and TRBJ1-2; TRBD1 is a possible D gene (5 bases). The germline V gene encodes CDR1 SGHNT and CDR2 YYREEE (reference sequence). The CDR3 has 15 amino acids. V lost 1 base and J lost 7, with 17 bases in between.

With regard to this clone: The same CDR3 can be traced to other DNA sequences in this sample. CDR3 nucleotide sequence: TGCAGTGCTAGGGGAACCGGCTACACCTTC. Its translation: CSARGTGYTF. The rearrangement joins TRBV20-1 to TRBJ1-2; no definite D call. The length of the CDR3 is 10 residues. V lost 3 bases and J lost 8, with 7 bases in between. Germline V gene data show CDR1 as DFQATT and CDR2 as SNEGSKA (reference sequence).

The V call is TRBV7-9, the J call TRBJ2-1; D gene unclear. CDR3 length: 16 amino acids. The germline gives CDR1 SEHNR, CDR2 FQNEAQ (reference sequence). With 3 bases removed from V and 0 bases from J, the gap between germline ends came to 12 bases. DNA of the CDR3: TGTGCCAGCAGCTTCTTCGGGCAGTCCTCCTACAATGAGCAGTTCTTC. This translates into CASSFFGQSSYNEQFF.